A single sample is the source of the 28 T cell receptor beta chains below, sequenced in a study of blood T cell repertoires in COVID-19. Sequencing used immunoSEQ multiplex PCR; TCRdb keeps in-frame clones, though not all of them. The sample records about 270,000 clones, over 75% being singletons. Sequenced sample: PBMCs or T cells enriched from blood (not recorded which). The receptors were sampled from a young woman who had recovered from COVID-19.

The chain carries TRBV6-5 and TRBJ2-5, with 9 bases that match TRBD2. Trimming removed 4 bases from V and 5 bases from J; junction bases left unmatched: 8. From germline, CDR1 is MNHEY and CDR2 SVGAGI. The CDR3 length is 15 residues. CDR3 coding DNA: TGTGCCAGCAGTTTGGCGGGGGGGCCAGGGGAGACCCAGTACTTC. Translation: CASSLAGGPGETQYF.

V is TRBV10-1 and J is TRBJ2-3; D not resolved. Germline CDR1 WNHNN, CDR2 SYGVQD (reference sequence). V lost 8 bases and J 5 bases, leaving 11 bases between the germline ends. The CDR3 has 12 residues. The CDR3 DNA reads TGCGCCAGCCCGTGGAGTGGAGATACGCAGTATTTT. Translation: CASPWSGDTQYF.

This clone showed up just once. The chain is built from TRBV3-1 (or the pseudogene TRBV3-2) and TRBJ1-2; D might be TRBD1 (5 bases). The germline V and J ends were trimmed by 5 bases and 6 bases, with 7 bases remaining between them. Germline V gives CDR1 LGHDT, CDR2 YNNKEL (reference sequence). The CDR3 consists of 11 residues. The CDR3 region has the DNA TGTGCCAGCAGCGTAGGGGATGGCTACACCTTC. It translates to CASSVGDGYTF.

The table lists this clone with a few counts. CDR3 loop: CASRGGQAGNSPLHF. In DNA form, the CDR3 reads TGTGCCAGCAGAGGTGGACAGGCGGGCAATTCACCCCTCCACTTT. This chain connects TRBV6-5 to TRBJ1-6; TRBD1 agrees at 7 bases. CDR1 is MNHEY, CDR2 SVGAGI, per germline. The CDR3 spans 15 residues. The trim removed 6 bases at V and 7 bases at J, leaving 9 bases unmatched.

This sequence joins TRBV7-9 and TRBJ2-7, with D perhaps matching TRBD2 (6 bases). The V and J ends lost 3 bases and 1 base respectively, with 16 bases between them. This CDR3 region has 16 residues. Germline V gene sequence: CDR1 SEHNR, CDR2 FQNEAQ (reference sequence). CDR3 bases: TGTGCCAGCAGCTTCCGAGGAGGGGTTAGTTCCTACGAGCAGTACTTC. Translated: CASSFRGGVSSYEQYF.

This clone showed up just once. V gene TRBV5-1 combines with J gene TRBJ1-6; no clear D. The CDR3 has 15 residues. Deletions cut 4 bases from V and 2 bases from J, with 10 bases between. Germline-derived CDR1 and CDR2 are SGHRS and YFSETQ. CDR3 loop: CASSPLRAYNSPLHF. The CDR3 DNA sequence: TGCGCCAGCAGCCCACTTCGAGCCTATAATTCACCCCTCCACTTT.

This chain uses TRBV5-6 with TRBJ2-7; D is unclear. The ends were cut back, 0 bases at V and 3 bases at J, with 16 bases in the middle. CDR3 length: 16 residues. Germline loops: CDR1 SGHDT, CDR2 YYEEEE. In nucleotides, the CDR3 is TGTGCCAGCAGCTTGGCCGCCAGGCGAGATGGCTACGAGCAGTACTTC. Residues: CASSLAARRDGYEQYF. Full variable domain (rest looked up from reference TRBV5-6 and TRBJ2-7): DAGVTQSPTHLIKTRGQQVTLRCSPKSGHDTVSWYQQALGQGPQFIFQYYEEEERQRGNFPDRFSGHQFPNYSSELNVNALLLGDSALYLCASSLAARRDGYEQYFGPGTRLTVT.

The chain employs TRBV6-5 and TRBJ1-2; a weak D match, TRBD1 (5 bases). There are 14 residues in the CDR3. Germline values: CDR1 MNHEY, CDR2 SVGAGI. Trimming took off 0 bases at V and 6 bases at J, with 11 bases between the two ends. The CDR3 sequence is CASSYSAGMDGYTF. CDR3 bases: TGTGCCAGCAGTTACTCTGCAGGGATGGATGGCTACACCTTC.

The chain links TRBV29-1 to TRBJ2-3; the D is unclear. CDR1 is SQVTM and CDR2 is ANQGSEA in the germline V gene. This CDR3 has 16 residues. V lost 1 base, J lost 4 bases, and 18 bases lay in between. The DNA for the CDR3 is TGCAGCGTTGAAGTAATGACTCCATACGATCCAGATACGCAGTATTTT. Protein sequence: CSVEVMTPYDPDTQYF.

V usage is TRBV7-8 and J usage is TRBJ1-1, with D possibly being TRBD1 (5 bases). This CDR3 contains 16 residues. Germline V gene data show CDR1 as SGHVS and CDR2 as FQNEAQ. The V end was cut by 5 bases, the J end by 4 bases, with 20 bases between. The CDR3 spells CASSLQAGQVGTEAFF. In nucleotides, the CDR3 is TGTGCCAGCAGCCTACAGGCAGGGCAGGTTGGCACTGAAGCTTTCTTT.

This clone occurred once. This chain joins TRBV2 and TRBJ2-7; 8 nucleotides match TRBD2. Unmatched junction bases numbered 15, after V lost 8 bases and J lost 6 bases. Germline-derived CDR1 and CDR2 are SNHLY and FYNNEI. This CDR3 is built from 15 residues. CDR3: CASGLRAGEQSEQYF. DNA of the CDR3: TGTGCCAGCGGCCTTCGAGCGGGGGAGCAGTCCGAGCAGTACTTC. The entire variable domain, with the rest obtained from reference TRBV2 and TRBJ2-7, is as follows: EPEVTQTPSHQVTQMGQEVILRCVPISNHLYFYWYRQILGQKVEFLVSFYNNEISEKSEIFDDQFSVERPDGSNFTLKIRSTKLEDSAMYFCASGLRAGEQSEQYFGPGTRLTVT.

The count of this clone is one. The V call is TRBV6-1, the J call TRBJ2-1; no firm D call. The CDR3 extends over 16 amino acids. Germline CDR1 reads MNHNS; CDR2 reads SASEGT. With 0 bases removed from V and 4 bases from J, the gap between germline ends came to 13 bases. This chain's CDR3 is CASSEALVVPYNEQFF. The CDR3 nucleotides are TGTGCCAGCAGTGAAGCGTTAGTAGTGCCATACAATGAGCAGTTCTTC.

In DNA, the CDR3 is TGCGCCAGCAGCCAGACCCGACTGGGCGGGGGGACGAGCGAGCAGTACTTC. This codes for CASSQTRLGGGTSEQYF. This rearrangement joins TRBV4-1 to TRBJ2-7; 8 bases align to TRBD2. With V trimmed by 3 bases and J by 6 bases, 16 bases remained unmatched. Per germline, CDR1 MGHRA and CDR2 YSYEKL. The CDR3 is 17 amino acids.

The chain is built from TRBV5-1 and TRBJ2-7; 7 nucleotides align to TRBD1. The CDR3 contains 16 residues. The junction had 6 bases not matched to a gene; V was cut back by 0 bases and J by 0 bases. Germline V CDR1 and CDR2: SGHRS, YFSETQ. The CDR3 protein is CASSLGATGSSYEQYF. In DNA, the CDR3 is TGCGCCAGCAGCTTGGGGGCGACAGGGAGCTCCTACGAGCAGTACTTC. Drawing the rest from reference TRBV5-1 and TRBJ2-7, the complete variable domain is KAGVTQTPRYLIKTRGQQVTLSCSPISGHRSVSWYQQTPGQGLQFLFEYFSETQRNKGNFPGRFSGRQFSNSRSEMNVSTLELGDSALYLCASSLGATGSSYEQYFGPGTRLTVT.

The CDR3 coding sequence is TGTGCCAGCCTTGGGAGGGAAAAACTGTTTTTT. Translated, it gives CASLGREKLFF. The J gene is TRBJ1-4, the V gene TRBV12-3 or TRBV12-4, with D uncertain. CDR3 length equals 11 residues. Trimming left V 8 bases short and J 8 bases short, with 9 bases between.

This chain links TRBV28 with TRBJ1-4; D is ambiguous. The germline CDR1 and CDR2 sequences are MDHEN and SYDVKM. The CDR3 runs to 15 residues. Between the trimmed V and J ends, which lost 1 base and 6 bases, there was a span of 12 bases. DNA of the CDR3: TGTGCCAGCAGTTTATTAGGGCGGGGTGATGAAAAACTGTTTTTT. Encoded protein: CASSLLGRGDEKLFF.

The chain carries TRBV4-1 and TRBJ2-3; 7 bases fit TRBD2. The CDR3 is 17 amino acids. Germline V gene lookup returns CDR1 MGHRA and CDR2 YSYEKL. Trimming at V came to 1 base and at J to 2 bases, leaving 9 bases not matched to a gene. In DNA, the CDR3 is TGCGCCAGCAGCCAAGTAATCGGCGGGGGATACACAGATACGCAGTATTTT. This translates into CASSQVIGGGYTDTQYF.

A single count supports this clone. The rearrangement links TRBV6-5 to TRBJ2-1; 8 nucleotides line up with TRBD2. Looked up from germline, CDR1 is MNHEY and CDR2 is SVGAGI. J lost 2 bases, V lost 2 bases, and 2 bases had no gene match. CDR3 length: 15 amino acids. The CDR3 loop reads CASSYGGGPYNEQFF. CDR3 nucleotides: TGTGCCAGCAGTTACGGCGGGGGGCCCTACAATGAGCAGTTCTTC.

The gene calls are TRBV19 and TRBJ2-1; D possibly corresponds to TRBD2 (6 bases). Trimming stripped 1 base from V and 4 bases from J, with 11 bases between. Germline CDR1 is LNHDA and CDR2 is SQIVND (reference sequence). The CDR3 contains 15 residues. CDR3 sequence: CASSIAGDLYNEQFF. DNA of the CDR3: TGTGCCAGTAGTATAGCGGGGGACTTATACAATGAGCAGTTCTTC.

The rearrangement links TRBV25-1 to TRBJ2-7, with TRBD2 identical over 8 bases. V dropped 3 bases and J dropped 7; count of bases not matched to a gene: 11. Per germline, CDR1 MGHDK and CDR2 SYGVNS. The CDR3 runs to 15 residues. The CDR3 DNA sequence: TGTGCCAGCAGTGACCCTATCGGGGGGGCCTTGGAGCAGTACTTC. Translating gives CASSDPIGGALEQYF.

A single count supports this clone. V usage is TRBV5-1 and J usage is TRBJ2-2; 7 positions agree with TRBD2. The V segment lost 1 base and the J segment 2 bases; nucleotides outside the gene matches: 8. Germline V CDR1 and CDR2: SGHRS, YFSETQ. The CDR3 consists of 17 residues. CDR3 in DNA: TGCGCCAGCAGCTTGATGGGAGGGTTTCAAAACACCGGGGAGCTGTTTTTT. Its translation: CASSLMGGFQNTGELFF.

A single count supports this clone. The chain uses TRBV2 and TRBJ1-4; D is perhaps TRBD1 (6 bases). The CDR3 totals 14 residues. The germline V and J ends were trimmed by 5 bases and 1 base, with 8 bases remaining between them. Germline values: CDR1 SNHLY, CDR2 FYNNEI. The CDR3 DNA reads TGTGCCAGCAGTCCGGGACAAACTAATGAAAAACTGTTTTTT. The encoded protein is CASSPGQTNEKLFF.

The chain combines TRBV18 with TRBJ2-1; 8 nucleotides match TRBD2. J lost 0 bases, V lost 10 bases, and 8 bases had no gene match. Germline V CDR1 and CDR2: KGHSH, LQKENI. The CDR3 totals 15 residues. Written as DNA, the CDR3 is TGTGCCAACTCCTCACTAGCGGACTCCTACAATGAGCAGTTCTTC. Translated, it gives CANSSLADSYNEQFF.

The chain uses TRBV3-1 (or the pseudogene TRBV3-2) and TRBJ2-5, with D perhaps TRBD2 (5 bases). This CDR3 has 17 amino acids. In germline, CDR1 is LGHDT, CDR2 YNNKEL (reference sequence). Trimming shortened V by 1 base and J by 9 bases, and 24 bases separated the two germline ends. The DNA of the CDR3 is TGTGCCAGCAGCCAAGGGCGGGCAATGCGGCCCACGAAGGCCCAGTACTTC. Protein: CASSQGRAMRPTKAQYF.

The J gene is TRBJ1-4, the V gene TRBV4-1; D is ambiguous. CDR1 and CDR2 from the germline V gene are MGHRA and YSYEKL. This CDR3 has 15 amino acids. Trimming removed 1 base at V and 5 bases at J, with 11 bases between. CDR3 nucleotides: TGCGCCAGCAGCCAAGGAGGAGGAAGCAATGAAAAACTGTTTTTT. Its protein is CASSQGGGSNEKLFF.

This clone appeared once. This sequence joins TRBV2 and TRBJ2-7; D uncertain. The ends were cut back, 7 bases at V and 2 bases at J, with 12 bases in the middle. The CDR3 runs 13 residues. Germline V gives CDR1 SNHLY, CDR2 FYNNEI. The CDR3 region has the DNA TGTGCCAGCATTTTAACAGCCACCTACGAGCAGTACTTC. Its protein product is CASILTATYEQYF.

The V gene is TRBV24-1, the J gene TRBJ1-2; D is possibly TRBD1 (5 bases). V lost 12 bases and J lost 2, with 15 bases in between. In germline, CDR1 is KGHDR, CDR2 SFDVKD. This CDR3 spans 13 amino acids. The CDR3 DNA sequence: TGTGCCTCCCGAGGATCAGGGAACTATGGCTACACCTTC. Protein sequence: CASRGSGNYGYTF.

The table lists this clone with a few counts. The chain recombines TRBV5-1 with TRBJ2-1; D unclear. This CDR3 is built from 13 residues. V was clipped by 4 bases and J by 2 bases, with 7 bases between them. Looked up from germline, CDR1 is SGHRS and CDR2 is YFSETQ. The CDR3 nucleotides are TGCGCCAGCAGCCCAGAAACCTACAATGAGCAGTTCTTC. Protein product: CASSPETYNEQFF.